The clone carrying this T cell receptor (beta chain) was observed once. Libraries were prepared by immunoSEQ multiplex PCR; TCRdb keeps only in-frame clonotypes and omits some of them. This table has approximately 200,000 clones, 70% to 90% appearing once. The sample is drawn from a study of blood T cell repertoires in COVID-19. Germline V CDR1 and CDR2: KGHDR, SFDVKD. CDR3 length equals 15 residues. The V end lost 3 bases, the J end lost 8 bases, and 16 bases lay between the germline ends. Material: PBMCs or T cells enriched from blood (not recorded which). This chain links TRBV24-1 with TRBJ2-1; no clear D gene. This TCR came from a man aged 40-50 years who had recovered from COVID-19. The CDR3 nucleotides read TGTGCCACCAGTGATCGTCCCTCGCGCACCGATGAGCAGTTCTTC. Its translation: CATSDRPSRTDEQFF.